This entry concerns a single TCR beta chain. Its target is not known. The CDR3 length is 16 residues. The J segment lost 0 bases and the V segment lost 2 bases, leaving 2 bases of the junction unmatched. Germline V gives CDR1 KGHSH, CDR2 LQKENI. The data originate from a study of shared clonotypes between healthy human individuals. The authors loaded 200 ng DNA, 30,000 to 35,000 T cell genomes, into sorted-subset replicate PCRs. Sequencing used immunoSEQ multiplex PCR; TCRdb keeps in-frame clones, though not all of them. The sample has around 600,000 clones, less than 98% seen once. Whole-study findings and limits: Expectations were that clonotype sharing among donors would be affected by sequencing depth.

The chain couples TRBV18 to TRBJ2-4, with 9 bases matching TRBD1. The TCR comes from a woman aged 25 to 39 in good health. Sequenced: naive CD4+ T cells sorted from blood. Described subset: CD45RA+ positively selected. The CDR3 protein is CASSPGTGLAKNIQYF. The CDR3 nucleotides are TGTGCCAGCTCACCAGGGACAGGGCTAGCCAAAAACATTCAGTACTTC. The full variable domain, with the rest looked up from reference TRBV18 and TRBJ2-4, is NAGVMQNPRHLVRRRGQEARLRCSPMKGHSHVYWYRQLPEEGLKFMVYLQKENIIDESGMPKERFSAEFPKEGPSILRIQQVVRGDSAAYFCASSPGTGLAKNIQYFGAGTRLSVL.